The rows below give T cell receptor beta chains drawn from one sample of a study of shared clonotypes between healthy human individuals. TCRdb's table, derived via immunoSEQ multiplex PCR, lists solely in-frame clones and lacks some. The sample shows nearly 750,000 clones, just under 75% of them seen only once. Sequencing was carried out using memory CD4+ T cells sorted from blood. The source is a woman in her 30s in good health. The CDR3 runs from the conserved cysteine through the conserved F or W. A D gene is named only where the DNA matches it firmly. The size field is filled for only some rows; it gives once, few, many or a size class.

clone_size	d_call	v_call	j_call	cdr3_nt	cdr3_aa
.	TRBD1	TRBV19	TRBJ2-5	TGTGCCAGCGCCTCCGGGACAGGGGTGGGAGAGACCCAGTACTTC	CASASGTGVGETQYF
.	.	TRBV28	TRBJ2-7	TGTGCCAGCAGGCGGGACAACTCCTACGAGCAGTACTTC	CASRRDNSYEQYF
.	.	TRBV13	TRBJ1-1	TGTGCCAGCAGCTTATTAGCGGGAGAGAACACTGAAGCTTTCTTT	CASSLLAGENTEAFF
.	.	TRBV2	TRBJ2-7	TGTGCCAGCAGTGACCTAAGTTTCTACGAGCAGTACTTC	CASSDLSFYEQYF
.	TRBD1	TRBV11-1	TRBJ1-4	TGTGCCAGCAGCCGACCGACAGGGGGATATGAAAAACTGTTTTTT	CASSRPTGGYEKLFF
.	TRBD1	TRBV10-3	TRBJ2-3	TGTGCCATCAGTGAGAGCCCGGGGACAGGTGCGAGCACAGATACGCAGTATTTT	CAISESPGTGASTDTQYF
.	TRBD1	TRBV28	TRBJ1-5	TGTGCCATACGGGACAGGGCCGGTCTCGGCAATCAGCCCCAGCATTTT	CAIRDRAGLGNQPQHF
.	.	TRBV4-2	TRBJ1-2	TGTGCCAGCAGCCAAGAGGGTCGGGTGCTTAGTGGTGGCTACACCTTC	CASSQEGRVLSGGYTF
once	.	TRBV2	TRBJ2-7	TGTGCCAGCAGTGAACCCGGCCTCAGCTCCTACGAGCAGTACTTC	CASSEPGLSSYEQYF
few	TRBD1	TRBV6-1	TRBJ1-1	TGTGCCACCATAGACCGACAGGGGTATGTCGCGGAAGCTTTCTTT	CATIDRQGYVAEAFF
.	TRBD2	TRBV2	TRBJ2-1	TGTGCCAGCATTATGCTAGCGGGATCCAATGAGCAGTTCTTC	CASIMLAGSNEQFF
once	.	TRBV4-2	TRBJ1-2	TGTGCCAGCAGCCAGGGGGACAACCCCTATGGCTACACCTTC	CASSQGDNPYGYTF
.	.	TRBV19	TRBJ2-7	TGTGCCAGAGCGTTGATGTTTCACGAGCAGTACTTC	CARALMFHEQYF
few	.	TRBV6-1	TRBJ1-5	TGTGCCAGCAGTGAATCCGGGGTGAGACAGCCCCAGCATTTT	CASSESGVRQPQHF
.	.	TRBV9	TRBJ2-3	TGTGCCAGCAGCCCTCAACCCAGTCGTCATAGCACAGATACGCAGTATTTT	CASSPQPSRHSTDTQYF
once	.	TRBV11-2	TRBJ2-7	TGTGCCAGCAGCAAAACTGGACGGGGAGCCTACGAGCAGTACTTC	CASSKTGRGAYEQYF
.	.	TRBV5-1	TRBJ2-7	TGCGCCAGCAGTACCGGAGGGGTGACCTACGAGCAGTACTTC	CASSTGGVTYEQYF
.	TRBD1	TRBV5-8	TRBJ1-5	TGTGCCAGCAGACTCCGCGGACAGGGGTTTGAGCCCCAGCATTTT	CASRLRGQGFEPQHF
.	TRBD2	TRBV28	TRBJ2-1	TGTGCCAGCAGTAACACTAGCGGGAGGAGGAGGAATGAGCAGTTCTTC	CASSNTSGRRRNEQFF
few	.	TRBV19	TRBJ2-6	TGTGCCAGTAGTATTATACTAAGCTCTGGGGCCAACGTCCTGACTTTC	CASSIILSSGANVLTF
.	TRBD1	TRBV5-6	TRBJ1-5	TGTGCCAGCAGCAACGGACAGGGAGTTCAGCCCCAGCATTTT	CASSNGQGVQPQHF
.	TRBD1	TRBV7-8	TRBJ1-5	TGTGCCAGCAGCTCTCGACAGGGGTTGGGCAATCAGCCCCAGCATTTT	CASSSRQGLGNQPQHF
once	.	TRBV7-2	TRBJ2-7	TGTGCCAGCAGCTTTACTGGGGGGTCCTACGAGCAGTACTTC	CASSFTGGSYEQYF
.	.	TRBV5-1	TRBJ2-1	TGCGCCAGCAGCTTCGGTCCGGGGAGCAATGAGCAGTTCTTC	CASSFGPGSNEQFF
.	.	TRBV27	TRBJ2-2	TGTGCCAGCAGTTTGACCAGGGGCACCGGGGAGCTGTTTTTT	CASSLTRGTGELFF
.	.	TRBV19	TRBJ2-7	TGTGCCAGTAGTATGGGGGGACGGCAAAGAGAGCAGTACTTC	CASSMGGRQREQYF